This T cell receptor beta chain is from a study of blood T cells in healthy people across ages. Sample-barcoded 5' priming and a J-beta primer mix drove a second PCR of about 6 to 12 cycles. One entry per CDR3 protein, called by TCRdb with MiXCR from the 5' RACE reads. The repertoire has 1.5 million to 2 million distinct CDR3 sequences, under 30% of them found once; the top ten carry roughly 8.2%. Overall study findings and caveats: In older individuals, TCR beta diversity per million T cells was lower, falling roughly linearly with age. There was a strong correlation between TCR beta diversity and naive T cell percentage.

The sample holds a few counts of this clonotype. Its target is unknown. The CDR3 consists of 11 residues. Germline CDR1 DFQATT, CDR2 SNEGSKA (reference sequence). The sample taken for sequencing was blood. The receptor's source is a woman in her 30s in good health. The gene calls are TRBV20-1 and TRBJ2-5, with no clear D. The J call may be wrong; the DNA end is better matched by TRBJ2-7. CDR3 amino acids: CSARVRHEQYF. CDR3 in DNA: TGCAGTGCTAGGGTTCGTCACGAGCAGTACTTC.